This TCR beta chain stems from a study of T cells in Graves' hyperthyroidism and ophthalmopathy. Findings and caveats of the study: Also found in blood were most expanded thyroid clonotypes above 0.001.

This clonotype was detected once. The antigen remains undetermined. The final CDR3 position lacks the conserved phenylalanine or tryptophan, pointing to a likely read error. Patients were excluded because of uncontrolled infection, other autoimmune disease, pregnancy or lactation. The CDR3 regions of TCR beta were amplified from RNA transcripts. RT-PCR in the first round (using the HTBI primer set) targeted the TCR CDR3. Each CDR3 protein is one row after TCRdb ran MiXCR on the multiplex PCR reads. The sample yields 250,000 to 300,000 distinct CDR3 sequences, over 15% seen once. Sequences were obtained from blood. The clonotype comes from an older woman with Graves' ophthalmopathy.

CDR3 bases: TGTGCCAGCAGCGTCGACCCTACGGAGTACGACGAGCAGTACTCC. Protein product: CASSVDPTEYDEQYS. The J gene is TRBJ2-7, the V gene TRBV9; D ambiguous. CDR3 length: 15 amino acids. From germline, CDR1 is SGDLS and CDR2 YYNGEE. V was pared by 2 bases and J by 5 bases, with 17 bases between.